The 19 T cell receptor beta chains below come from one sample, sequenced in a study of shared T cell receptors in the human thymus. TCRdb's table, derived via immunoSEQ multiplex PCR, lists solely in-frame clones and lacks some. This table holds 550,000 to 800,000 clones, 80% to 90% found once. This sample also appeared in a second study, on human thymus T cells.

The source material was thymocytes. Receptor source: a girl less than two years old with a congenital heart defect.

The V gene is TRBV10-1, the J gene TRBJ2-1; 9 nucleotides match TRBD2. From germline, CDR1 is WNHNN and CDR2 SYGVQD (reference sequence). This CDR3 comprises 21 residues. The ends lost 0 bases at V and 6 bases at J; junction bases unmatched: 21. This chain's CDR3 is CASSESGREGRSGGPCNEQFF. CDR3 bases: TGCGCCAGCAGTGAGTCGGGTCGGGAAGGGCGCAGCGGGGGGCCGTGCAATGAGCAGTTCTTC.

The chain recombines TRBV4-1 with TRBJ2-5, with 7 bases lining up with TRBD1. V gave up 4 bases and J gave up 1 base; unmatched junction bases: 6. The CDR3 length is 15 residues. The germline V gene has CDR1 MGHRA and CDR2 YSYEKL. CDR3 in amino acids: CASSRRDSPQETQYF. The CDR3 DNA reads as TGCGCCAGCAGCCGCCGGGACAGCCCCCAAGAGACCCAGTACTTC.

The gene calls are TRBV4-3 and TRBJ1-2; a possible D gene is TRBD1 (6 bases). This CDR3 region has 16 residues. CDR1 and CDR2 (germline): LGHNA, YSLEER. V lost 0 bases and J lost 8, with 19 bases in between. The CDR3 sequence is CASSQEEWQGLQGYTF. For the CDR3, the DNA is TGCGCCAGCAGCCAAGAGGAGTGGCAGGGGCTACAGGGCTACACCTTC.

The sample holds a few counts of this clone. Within the sample, other DNA sequences also encode this same CDR3. The chain uses TRBV20-1 and TRBJ2-7, with a tentative D call TRBD2 (6 bases). In germline, CDR1 is DFQATT, CDR2 SNEGSKA (reference sequence). This CDR3 is built from 11 residues. V was trimmed by 3 bases and J by 4 bases, leaving 7 bases between them. CDR3 nucleotides: TGCAGTGCTAGGGGGGGTTACGAGCAGTACTTC. This translates into CSARGGYEQYF.

This clone was seen only once. This rearrangement joins TRBV10-2 to TRBJ1-2, with D possibly being TRBD1 (6 bases). Germline CDR1 WSHSY, CDR2 SAAADI. V gave up 8 bases and J gave up 6 bases, with 10 bases separating them. This CDR3 is 11 amino acids long. CDR3 sequence: CASSTGNGYTF. The CDR3 nucleotides are TGCGCCAGCTCCACAGGGAATGGCTACACCTTC.

J is TRBJ1-1 and V is TRBV27; D is perhaps TRBD1 (5 bases). CDR3 length: 16 residues. Per germline, CDR1 MNHEY and CDR2 SMNVEV (reference sequence). Trimming pared 1 base from V and 4 bases from J, leaving 16 bases between. The CDR3: CASSLFSGRVFTEAFF. The CDR3 DNA reads TGTGCCAGCAGTTTATTCTCGGGCAGGGTTTTCACTGAAGCTTTCTTT.

Here the CDR3 reads CASSLLSGTPPDTQYF. The CDR3 DNA reads as TGTGCCAGCAGTTTGCTCTCCGGGACACCCCCAGATACGCAGTATTTT. This chain links TRBV28 with TRBJ2-3, with a possible D match to TRBD1 (6 bases). The CDR3 runs 16 residues. Germline-derived CDR1 and CDR2 are MDHEN and SYDVKM. Trimming took 3 bases from V and 4 from J, leaving 17 bases between them.

The genes are TRBV7-9 and TRBJ1-5, with TRBD1 matching over 8 bases. Germline V CDR1 and CDR2: SEHNR, FQNEAQ (reference sequence). The J segment lost 1 base and the V segment lost 1 base, leaving 12 bases of the junction unmatched. The CDR3 is made up of 19 amino acids. CDR3 coding DNA: TGTGCCAGCAGCTTAGTTCGGTCAGGGGGCCTCTGGAGCAATCAGCCCCAGCATTTT. The encoded protein is CASSLVRSGGLWSNQPQHF.

The V gene is TRBV4-1, the J gene TRBJ2-1; 9 bases fit TRBD2. Unmatched junction bases numbered 12, after V lost 3 bases and J lost 6 bases. This CDR3 has 17 residues. CDR1 is MGHRA, CDR2 YSYEKL, per germline. The CDR3 loop is CASSQLTGTSFVNEQFF. The DNA of the CDR3 is TGCGCCAGCAGCCAGCTTACCGGGACTAGCTTTGTCAATGAGCAGTTCTTC.

This sequence joins TRBV6-5 and TRBJ2-1, with 10 bases lining up with TRBD2. The CDR3 spans 16 residues. V lost 0 bases to trimming and J lost 6 bases; unmatched junction nucleotides: 5. Germline V lookup: CDR1 MNHEY, CDR2 SVGAGI. The CDR3 DNA reads TGTGCCAGCAGTTACTCGGCTAGCGGGGGCTTCAATGAGCAGTTCTTC. It encodes CASSYSASGGFNEQFF.

This chain joins TRBV2 and TRBJ1-3; 7 bases fit TRBD1. Germline loops: CDR1 SNHLY, CDR2 FYNNEI. The CDR3 contains 15 residues. The trim removed 4 bases at V and 7 bases at J, leaving 10 bases unmatched. For the CDR3, the DNA is TGTGCCAGCAGTGTTTCGACAGGGATGGGGAACACCATATATTTT. It yields the protein CASSVSTGMGNTIYF.

The chain's CDR3 is CASSRRSQALGYTF. Here the CDR3 DNA reads TGTGCCAGCAGTCGTAGGTCCCAGGCGCTTGGCTACACCTTC. This rearrangement joins TRBV27 to TRBJ1-2; D unresolved. CDR1 and CDR2 (germline): MNHEY, SMNVEV (reference sequence). V lost 5 bases, J lost 7 bases, and 17 bases lay in between. This CDR3 has 14 amino acids.

V and J are TRBV30 and TRBJ2-7; no reliable D call. The V end was cut by 2 bases, the J end by 3 bases, with 23 bases between. The CDR3 is 17 amino acids. Germline loops: CDR1 GTSNPN, CDR2 SVGIG (reference sequence). The CDR3 spells CAWSNEEPEPLHYEQYF. CDR3 nucleotide sequence: TGTGCCTGGAGTAACGAGGAGCCCGAGCCCCTACACTACGAGCAGTACTTC.

This sequence joins TRBV15 and TRBJ2-6, with TRBD1 matching 9 bases. Germline loops: CDR1 LNHNV, CDR2 YYDKDF (reference sequence). This CDR3 is 19 amino acids long. The J segment lost 0 bases and the V segment lost 3 bases, leaving 9 bases of the junction unmatched. This CDR3 reads CATSRIRDRAFSGANVLTF. CDR3 nucleotides: TGTGCCACCAGCAGGATAAGGGACAGGGCCTTCTCTGGGGCCAACGTCCTGACTTTC.

J is TRBJ1-5 and V is TRBV28; tentatively, D is TRBD1 (5 bases). Germline V gene data show CDR1 as MDHEN and CDR2 as SYDVKM. Trimming took 3 bases from V and 6 from J, leaving 12 bases between them. The CDR3 is made up of 14 amino acids. For the CDR3, the DNA is TGTGCCAGCAGTTTTCTGAGGGGAGGTCAGCCCCAGCATTTT. Residues: CASSFLRGGQPQHF.

The gene calls are TRBV6-1 and TRBJ1-2; D is possibly TRBD1 (6 bases). Germline CDR1 MNHNS, CDR2 SASEGT. Trimming cost V 6 bases and J 2 bases, with 13 bases left between them. CDR3 length equals 14 residues. DNA for the CDR3: TGTGCCAGCAGCGCCGACAGGCTGAACTATGGCTACACCTTC. Encoded protein: CASSADRLNYGYTF.

This chain connects TRBV14 to TRBJ2-3, with 13 bases aligning to TRBD2. This CDR3 is 20 amino acids long. J lost 2 bases, V lost 0 bases, and 11 bases had no gene match. CDR1 SGHDN and CDR2 FVKESK come from the germline V gene. DNA of the CDR3: TGTGCCAGCAGCCAAGATACTAGGTCAACTAGCGGGGGGGTCACAGATACGCAGTATTTT. Its translation is CASSQDTRSTSGGVTDTQYF.

This clone occurred once. The rearrangement joins TRBV4-1 to TRBJ2-1, with TRBD2 matching over 7 bases. The V and J ends lost 3 bases and 8 bases, in that order; junction bases with no gene match: 7. The CDR3 is made up of 14 amino acids. CDR1 is MGHRA, CDR2 YSYEKL, per germline. This CDR3 reads CASSQGWGGDEQFF. The CDR3 DNA reads as TGCGCCAGCAGCCAGGGGTGGGGGGGTGATGAGCAGTTCTTC.

This clone was seen just once. This rearrangement joins TRBV11-2 to TRBJ2-2, with D unresolved. This CDR3 has 13 residues. V was cut by 5 bases and J by 3 bases, with 7 bases left in between. Looked up from germline, CDR1 is SGHAT and CDR2 is FQNNGV. The CDR3 DNA is TGTGCCAGCAGCCCTACAGACACCGGGGAGCTGTTTTTT. Protein: CASSPTDTGELFF.